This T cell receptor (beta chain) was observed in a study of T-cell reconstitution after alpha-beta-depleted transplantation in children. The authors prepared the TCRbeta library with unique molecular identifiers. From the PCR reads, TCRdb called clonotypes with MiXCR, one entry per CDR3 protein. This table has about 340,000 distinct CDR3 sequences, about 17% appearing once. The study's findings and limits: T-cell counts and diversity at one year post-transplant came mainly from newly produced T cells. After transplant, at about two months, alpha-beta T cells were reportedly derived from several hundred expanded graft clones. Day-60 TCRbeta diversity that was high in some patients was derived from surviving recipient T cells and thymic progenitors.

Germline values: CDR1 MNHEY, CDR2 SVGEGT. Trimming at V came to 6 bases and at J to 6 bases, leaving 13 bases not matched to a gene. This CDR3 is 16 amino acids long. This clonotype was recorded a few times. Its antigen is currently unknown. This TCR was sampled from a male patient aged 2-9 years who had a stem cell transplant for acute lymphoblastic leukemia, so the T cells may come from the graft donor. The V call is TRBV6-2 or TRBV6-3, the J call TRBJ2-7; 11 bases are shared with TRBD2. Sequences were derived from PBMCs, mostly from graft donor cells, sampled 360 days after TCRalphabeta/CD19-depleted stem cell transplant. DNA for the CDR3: TGTGCCAGCAGCCCCAGACTAGCGGGACCCGACGCCGAGCAGTACTTC. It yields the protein CASSPRLAGPDAEQYF.